A single sample is the source of the 4 T cell receptor beta chains below, sequenced in a study of beta chain features in type 1 diabetes. Expressed TCRB transcripts were sequenced because the isolated RNA had all been reverse transcribed beforehand. The assay was immunoSEQ multiplex PCR, and TCRdb's table has in-frame clones only and misses some. Among about 900,000 clones listed, roughly 16% were seen once. Sequences were obtained from naive CD4+ T cells from blood. These receptors were taken from a woman between 18 and 29 years old in good health.

The rearrangement links TRBV10-2 to TRBJ2-1, with a possible D match to TRBD2 (5 bases). Trimming left V 5 bases short and J 10 bases short, with 15 bases between. The germline CDR1 and CDR2 sequences are WSHSY and SAAADI. There are 13 residues in the CDR3. The CDR3 DNA follows: TGCGCCAGCAGTTTGGCTAGCAGCTCGGAGCAGTTCTTC. Translated, it gives CASSLASSSEQFF.

This clone has just a few counts. This chain connects TRBV19 to TRBJ2-7, with 9 bases that match TRBD2. The CDR3 covers 14 residues. From germline, CDR1 is LNHDA and CDR2 SQIVND (reference sequence). The junction had 5 bases not matched to a gene; V was cut back by 4 bases and J by 4 bases. CDR3 bases: TGTGCCAGTAGTAGAGATAGCGGGAGATACGAGCAGTACTTC. As protein: CASSRDSGRYEQYF.

J is TRBJ2-1 and V is TRBV2, with D uncertain. The V end was cut by 6 bases, the J end by 0 bases, with 6 bases between. Germline V gives CDR1 SNHLY, CDR2 FYNNEI. CDR3 length: 13 residues. The CDR3 loop is CASSLSSYNEQFF. CDR3 DNA sequence: TGTGCCAGCAGCTTAAGCTCCTACAATGAGCAGTTCTTC. The full variable domain, in which reference TRBV2 and TRBJ2-1 provide the parts outside the CDR3, is EPEVTQTPSHQVTQMGQEVILRCVPISNHLYFYWYRQILGQKVEFLVSFYNNEISEKSEIFDDQFSVERPDGSNFTLKIRSTKLEDSAMYFCASSLSSYNEQFFGPGTRLTVL.

This chain uses TRBV28 with TRBJ2-3; perhaps TRBD1 as D (5 bases). Germline CDR1 reads MDHEN; CDR2 reads SYDVKM. The ends were cut back, 8 bases at V and 6 bases at J, with 12 bases in the middle. The length of the CDR3 is 12 residues. The CDR3 nucleotides are TGTGCCAGCGACAGTGTAACCGATACGCAGTATTTT. Protein sequence: CASDSVTDTQYF.